What follows are 5 T cell receptor beta chains derived from one specimen sequenced in a study of cytomegalovirus exposure and HLA in healthy donors. 60 Vbeta and 13 Jbeta primers were used in PCR. Produced via immunoSEQ multiplex PCR; TCRdb's table is partial and in-frame only. The repertoire includes about 130,000 clones, around 68% of them detected once, and 3% to 5% sits in the top ten. The sequencing sample was made of PBMCs. The source of these receptors is a middle-aged man in good health and CMV-seropositive.

The CDR3 sequence: CASSYAGLANEQFF. The CDR3 DNA reads TGTGCCAGCAGTTACGCGGGACTAGCGAATGAGCAGTTCTTC. The V call is TRBV6-5, the J call TRBJ2-1; 10 bases align to TRBD2. This CDR3 is built from 14 residues. Germline V gene sequence: CDR1 MNHEY, CDR2 SVGAGI. V lost 2 bases and J lost 7; bases outside the gene matches: 2.

This clone was seen more than once but under ten times. The V gene is TRBV5-1, the J gene TRBJ2-7, with D possibly matching TRBD1 (6 bases). Trimming removed 0 bases from V and 0 bases from J, with 10 bases in between. The CDR3 is 15 residues long. From germline, CDR1 is SGHRS and CDR2 YFSETQ. CDR3: CASSLGSDSSYEQYF. CDR3 coding DNA: TGCGCCAGCAGCTTGGGGTCGGACAGCTCCTACGAGCAGTACTTC.

This chain joins TRBV4-3 and TRBJ2-1; TRBD1 is a possible D gene (5 bases). V was trimmed by 3 bases and J by 10 bases, leaving 10 bases between them. The germline V gene has CDR1 LGHNA and CDR2 YSLEER. The CDR3 runs to 12 residues. The CDR3 protein is CASSQDNEEQFF. The CDR3 coding sequence is TGCGCCAGCAGCCAGGACAACGAGGAGCAGTTCTTC.

The V gene is TRBV6-1, the J gene TRBJ1-5; TRBD1 agrees at 9 bases. The CDR3 is made up of 13 amino acids. Germline loops: CDR1 MNHNS, CDR2 SASEGT. J lost 4 bases, V lost 7 bases, and 2 bases had no gene match. The CDR3 reads CASMGQGNQPQHF. Written as DNA, the CDR3 is TGTGCCAGCATGGGACAGGGAAATCAGCCCCAGCATTTT.

The CDR3 loop is CASSQERDWNSPLHF. CDR3 DNA sequence: TGTGCCAGCAGCCAGGAAAGGGACTGGAATTCACCCCTCCACTTT. The rearrangement uses TRBV6-1 and TRBJ1-6; the D gene is possibly TRBD1 (5 bases). V dropped 6 bases and J dropped 7 bases, with 16 bases sitting between them. The length of the CDR3 is 15 residues. Germline CDR1 is MNHNS and CDR2 is SASEGT.